The 23 T cell receptor beta chains given below trace back to one sample, sequenced in a study of blood T cells in healthy people across ages. A sample-barcoded 5' primer and a J-beta primer mix were used in a second PCR of roughly 7 to 12 cycles. Using its own MiXCR run on the 5' RACE reads, TCRdb lists one record per CDR3 protein. The table shows roughly 550,000 distinct CDR3 sequences, with nearly 25% occurring only once. These same data were also listed under a study on T cells of mothers and their children.

The sample comprised blood. These receptor sequences come from a boy aged 10-17 years in good health.

This clonotype was found a few times. This sequence joins TRBV5-1 and TRBJ2-5; 10 bases match TRBD2. The assigned J gene may be wrong: the sequence end matches TRBJ2-1 better. Per germline, CDR1 SGHRS and CDR2 YFSETQ. The CDR3 covers 16 residues. The CDR3: CASSLGLAGDYNEQFF. CDR3 coding DNA: TGCGCCAGCAGCTTGGGGCTAGCGGGGGACTACAATGAGCAGTTCTTC.

The V call is TRBV7-2, the J call TRBJ2-4, with TRBD2 matching over 9 bases. V lost 5 bases to trimming and J lost 5 bases; unmatched junction nucleotides: 7. CDR1 and CDR2 from the germline V gene are SGHTA and FQGNSA. CDR3 length: 15 residues. The CDR3 spells CASSLMAGGENIQYF. The CDR3 DNA is TGTGCCAGCAGCCTGATGGCGGGAGGGGAAAACATTCAGTACTTC.

V and J are TRBV6-2 or TRBV6-3 and TRBJ1-6, with TRBD1 as a possible D gene (6 bases). Trimming shortened V by 2 bases and J by 8 bases, and 16 bases separated the two germline ends. CDR3 size: 16 residues. CDR1 and CDR2 (germline): MNHEY, SVGEGT. The DNA for the CDR3 is TGTGCCAGCAGTTACGAAATCGACAGGTCTTATTCACCCCTCCACTTT. It encodes CASSYEIDRSYSPLHF.

This clonotype has a handful of counts. CDR3 loop: CASSLASGAGEQYF. The CDR3 region has the DNA TGTGCCAGCAGCTTAGCTTCGGGGGCGGGTGAGCAGTACTTC. The rearrangement joins TRBV7-2 to TRBJ2-5, with D perhaps being TRBD1 or TRBD2 (6 bases each). V was cut by 0 bases and J by 11 bases, with 16 bases left in between. This CDR3 has 14 residues. Looked up from germline, CDR1 is SGHTA and CDR2 is FQGNSA.

This clonotype was counted ten times or more. The genes are TRBV7-2 and TRBJ2-5; D is possibly TRBD2 (5 bases). The CDR3 consists of 15 residues. The germline V gene encodes CDR1 SGHTA and CDR2 FQGNSA. Trimming removed 4 bases from V and 7 bases from J, with 19 bases in between. This CDR3 is CASSSVGLFRGTQYF. The CDR3 DNA follows: TGTGCCAGCAGCTCGGTCGGACTCTTCCGAGGGACCCAGTACTTC.

The chain links TRBV29-1 to TRBJ2-5, with 9 nucleotides matching TRBD1. The J call may be in error: the DNA end matches TRBJ2-7 better. The CDR3 loop spans 14 amino acids. The germline CDR1 and CDR2 sequences are SQVTM and ANQGSEA. CDR3: CSGVTGGQSYEQYF. The CDR3 DNA reads as TGCAGCGGTGTCACAGGGGGCCAATCCTACGAGCAGTACTTC.

V usage is TRBV7-2 and J usage is TRBJ1-2; 7 positions agree with TRBD1. CDR1 and CDR2 (germline): SGHTA, FQGNSA. V shed 0 bases and J 7 bases; nucleotides not matched to a gene: 11. The CDR3 runs to 16 residues. The CDR3 sequence: CASSLAPHTGEGGYTF. CDR3 DNA sequence: TGTGCCAGCAGCTTAGCCCCCCACACAGGGGAAGGTGGCTACACCTTC.

The rearrangement joins TRBV5-1 to TRBJ1-1; 9 bases agree with TRBD1. The CDR3 loop spans 15 amino acids. The J segment lost 4 bases and the V segment lost 4 bases, leaving 8 bases of the junction unmatched. The germline V gene has CDR1 SGHRS and CDR2 YFSETQ. The CDR3 DNA reads as TGCGCCAGCAGCGTTAACAGGGGGCTAGGCACTGAAGCTTTCTTT. It codes for CASSVNRGLGTEAFF.

This clonotype was recorded at least ten times. V and J are TRBV7-2 and TRBJ1-4; D gene unclear. From germline, CDR1 is SGHTA and CDR2 FQGNSA. The CDR3 is 12 residues long. The germline V and J ends were trimmed by 1 base and 10 bases, with 7 bases remaining between them. CDR3 protein: CASSLGSGKLFF. DNA for the CDR3: TGTGCCAGCAGCTTAGGCTCCGGAAAACTGTTTTTT.

The chain links TRBV9 to TRBJ1-1; D remains ambiguous. Per germline, CDR1 SGDLS and CDR2 YYNGEE. The CDR3 contains 15 residues. V was cut by 4 bases and J by 3 bases, with 16 bases left in between. CDR3 sequence: CASSPSVGVYTEAFF. The CDR3 DNA sequence: TGTGCCAGCAGCCCGTCCGTCGGGGTCTACACTGAAGCTTTCTTT.

The chain joins TRBV5-4 to TRBJ2-5; D remains unclear. From germline, CDR1 is SGHNT and CDR2 YYREEE (reference sequence). The CDR3 contains 11 residues. V was clipped by 5 bases and J by 3 bases, with 5 bases between them. This CDR3 reads CASSIEETQYF. The CDR3 DNA follows: TGTGCCAGCAGTATAGAAGAGACCCAGTACTTC. Filled out from reference TRBV5-4 and TRBJ2-5, the complete variable domain reads ETGVTQSPTHLIKTRGQQVTLRCSSQSGHNTVSWYQQALGQGPQFIFQYYREEENGRGNFPPRFSGLQFPNYSSELNVNALELDDSALYLCASSIEETQYFGPGTRLLVL.

V usage is TRBV27 and J usage is TRBJ2-3; D remains ambiguous. Per germline, CDR1 MNHEY and CDR2 SMNVEV (reference sequence). CDR3 length: 14 residues. Deletions cut 5 bases from V and 1 base from J, with 10 bases between. In DNA form, the CDR3 reads TGTGCCAGCAGTCTCTCGATGGGCACAGATACGCAGTATTTT. It is translated as CASSLSMGTDTQYF.

This clonotype has more than one count but fewer than ten. This rearrangement joins TRBV27 to TRBJ2-7; D is undetermined. This CDR3 is built from 14 residues. The germline V gene has CDR1 MNHEY and CDR2 SMNVEV (reference sequence). The germline V and J ends were trimmed by 5 bases and 3 bases, with 14 bases remaining between them. The CDR3 DNA reads TGTGCCAGCAGTAACCCCGAGCTCCGCTACGAGCAGTACTTC. Protein: CASSNPELRYEQYF.

This chain joins TRBV7-9 and TRBJ2-7, with D maybe TRBD1 (7 bases). Germline V gene data show CDR1 as SEHNR and CDR2 as FQNEAQ (reference sequence). V was cut by 5 bases and J by 4 bases, with 15 bases left in between. This CDR3 has 14 amino acids. In DNA, the CDR3 is TGTGCCAGCAGCGTACAGGGGAGGACGTACGAGCAGTACTTC. Residues: CASSVQGRTYEQYF. The whole variable domain, remainder taken from reference TRBV7-9 and TRBJ2-7, is DTGVSQNPRHKITKRGQNVTFRCDPISEHNRLYWYRQTLGQGPEFLTYFQNEAQLEKSRLLSDRFSAERPKGSFSTLEIQRTEQGDSAMYLCASSVQGRTYEQYFGPGTRLTVT.

This clonotype was recorded many times. In nucleotides, the CDR3 is TGTGCCAGCAGCCAAACAATCGGAGCTAACTATGGCTACACCTTC. This gives the protein CASSQTIGANYGYTF. The gene calls are TRBV14 and TRBJ1-2, with unresolved D. Germline-derived CDR1 and CDR2 are SGHDN and FVKESK. V was cut by 2 bases and J by 0 bases, with 10 bases left in between. The CDR3 extends over 15 amino acids.

This clonotype was recorded many times. CDR3 sequence: CASSLARGHSPLHF. CDR3 nucleotides: TGTGCCAGCAGTTTAGCCAGGGGTCATTCACCCCTCCACTTT. This rearrangement joins TRBV27 to TRBJ1-6; D may be TRBD1 (6 bases). Germline CDR1 and CDR2: MNHEY and SMNVEV (reference sequence). The CDR3 length is 14 residues. Trimming left V 2 bases short and J 8 bases short, with 10 bases between.

The DNA for the CDR3 is TGCAGTGCTAGCCCTCGGCGGCAGCTAGCCTACGAGCAGTACTTC. It specifies CSASPRRQLAYEQYF. The V and J genes are TRBV20-1 and TRBJ2-7; no definite D call. Germline assignment: CDR1 DFQATT and CDR2 SNEGSKA (reference sequence). The CDR3 is 15 amino acids. Deletions cut 3 bases from V and 2 bases from J, with 17 bases between.

The chain links TRBV9 to TRBJ2-5; D not resolved. Germline CDR1 and CDR2: SGDLS and YYNGEE. CDR3 size: 15 residues. The germline V and J ends were trimmed by 0 bases and 3 bases, with 12 bases remaining between them. CDR3 sequence: CASSVDPRYEETQYF. CDR3 DNA: TGTGCCAGCAGCGTAGATCCGAGGTACGAAGAGACCCAGTACTTC.

This clonotype was picked up many times. The gene calls are TRBV25-1 and TRBJ1-2; weak D call: TRBD1 (6 bases). The CDR3 runs to 14 residues. The V end lost 8 bases, the J end lost 8 bases, and 21 bases lay between the germline ends. CDR1 is MGHDK, CDR2 SYGVNS, per germline. CDR3 sequence: CASAVTGRGGGYTF. DNA for the CDR3: TGTGCCAGCGCAGTCACAGGACGCGGGGGCGGCTACACCTTC.

This clonotype was found once. V is TRBV3-1 and J is TRBJ2-1; 7 bases agree with TRBD1. V shed 1 base and J 4 bases; nucleotides not matched to a gene: 4. This CDR3 is 15 amino acids long. CDR1 is LGHDT, CDR2 YNNKEL, per germline (reference sequence). The CDR3 protein is CASSQGGTAYNEQFF. CDR3 DNA sequence: TGTGCCAGCAGCCAAGGGGGGACAGCGTACAATGAGCAGTTCTTC.

The chain uses TRBV6-1 and TRBJ2-7; D not certain. Per the germline V gene, CDR1 is MNHNS and CDR2 is SASEGT. CDR3 size: 14 residues. CDR3 sequence reads: CASRSGSVAGTLSV. The CDR3 bases are TGTGCCAGCAGAAGTGGCTCCGTGGCAGGTACTTTATCGGTC.

The chain carries TRBV28 and TRBJ1-1; TRBD1 matches 9 bases. The CDR3 runs 15 residues. CDR1 is MDHEN and CDR2 is SYDVKM in the germline V gene. V lost 6 bases to trimming and J lost 4 bases; unmatched junction nucleotides: 9. The CDR3 DNA follows: TGTGCCAGCAGCTTCCTACAGGGGGCGACCACTGAAGCTTTCTTT. Amino acid sequence: CASSFLQGATTEAFF.

This clonotype has more than one count but fewer than ten. The CDR3 loop is CASSAGQRNTEAFF. The CDR3 DNA sequence: TGTGCCAGCAGCGCGGGACAGAGGAACACTGAAGCTTTCTTT. The genes are TRBV9 and TRBJ1-1; 7 positions agree with TRBD1. Germline V gene lookup returns CDR1 SGDLS and CDR2 YYNGEE. The CDR3 loop spans 14 amino acids. Trimming took 3 bases from V and 1 from J; bases not matched to a gene: 3.